The rows below give T cell receptor beta chains drawn from one sample of a study of T cells after yellow fever vaccination. TCRdb passed the 5' RACE reads through MiXCR, listing each CDR3 protein once. This sample has 200,000 to 300,000 distinct CDR3 sequences, with 10% to 15% found just once. The source material was CD4+ T cells sorted from PBMCs, sampled 45 days after the yellow fever booster vaccination. These receptors all stem from a man between 25 and 39 years old who received the YFV17D yellow fever vaccine. Both conserved end residues are part of each CDR3. The D gene is left open where the match is weak. Only part of the rows carry a size: once, few, many, or a class if the clone is expanded.

d_call: NA
v_call: TRBV6-5
clone_size: NA
j_call: TRBJ2-7
cdr3_nt: TGTGCCAGCACGTCCTCCGCCTACGAGCAGTACTTC
cdr3_aa: CASTSSAYEQYF

d_call: TRBD2
v_call: TRBV6-1
clone_size: NA
j_call: TRBJ2-1
cdr3_nt: TGTGCCAGCAGATCTTCTAGCGGGAGGACTTGGAATGAGCAGTTCTTC
cdr3_aa: CASRSSSGRTWNEQFF

d_call: NA
v_call: TRBV7-3
clone_size: many
j_call: TRBJ2-1
cdr3_nt: TGTGCCAGCAGCGCTAGCTCCGGCAGCTCCTACAATGAGCAGTTCTTC
cdr3_aa: CASSASSGSSYNEQFF

d_call: NA
v_call: TRBV4-3
clone_size: NA
j_call: TRBJ2-1
cdr3_nt: TGCGCCAGCAGCCAAGAGCAGGGGACGTACAATGAGCAGTTCTTC
cdr3_aa: CASSQEQGTYNEQFF

d_call: NA
v_call: TRBV10-3
clone_size: few
j_call: TRBJ2-5
cdr3_nt: TGTGCCATCAGTGTAGGGAGGGGGACATTCCCCGAGACCCAGTACTTC
cdr3_aa: CAISVGRGTFPETQYF

d_call: NA
v_call: TRBV5-1
clone_size: few
j_call: TRBJ2-5
cdr3_nt: TGCGCCAGCTGGGAAGGGGTCAAGACCCAGTACTTC
cdr3_aa: CASWEGVKTQYF

d_call: NA
v_call: TRBV7-2
clone_size: NA
j_call: TRBJ2-1
cdr3_nt: TGTGCCAGCAGCTTAACTGTGCGGTACAATGAGCAGTTCTTC
cdr3_aa: CASSLTVRYNEQFF

d_call: NA
v_call: TRBV27
clone_size: NA
j_call: TRBJ2-2
cdr3_nt: TGTGCCAGCAGTCCCTACCTCAGGGTAAACACCGGGGAGCTGTTTTTT
cdr3_aa: CASSPYLRVNTGELFF

d_call: TRBD1
v_call: TRBV20-1
clone_size: NA
j_call: TRBJ1-1
cdr3_nt: TGCAGTGCTAGAGAACAGGGACAGGGGATTGAAGCTTTCTTT
cdr3_aa: CSAREQGQGIEAFF

d_call: NA
v_call: TRBV20-1
clone_size: NA
j_call: TRBJ2-4
cdr3_nt: TGCAGTGCTAGACCGTCGGACGTAGCCAAAAACATTCAGTACTTC
cdr3_aa: CSARPSDVAKNIQYF

d_call: NA
v_call: TRBV20-1
clone_size: few
j_call: TRBJ2-5
cdr3_nt: TGCAGTGCTATGTCCCTCCTTTTAGAGACCCAGTACTTC
cdr3_aa: CSAMSLLLETQYF

d_call: NA
v_call: TRBV5-1
clone_size: NA
j_call: TRBJ2-7
cdr3_nt: TGCGCCAGCAGCCTTCAGGGGACCTCCTACGAGCAGTACTTC
cdr3_aa: CASSLQGTSYEQYF

d_call: NA
v_call: TRBV7-7
clone_size: many
j_call: TRBJ1-5
cdr3_nt: TGTGCCAGCAGCTTAGATCGGAATCAGCCCCAGCATTTT
cdr3_aa: CASSLDRNQPQHF

d_call: NA
v_call: TRBV18
clone_size: NA
j_call: TRBJ2-3
cdr3_nt: TGTGCCAGCTCACCACCGAACCTACCGGGCCGGGGGAGAGATACGCAGTATTTT
cdr3_aa: CASSPPNLPGRGRDTQYF

d_call: NA
v_call: TRBV5-1
clone_size: few
j_call: TRBJ2-3
cdr3_nt: TGCGCCAGCAGCGTCCCTACAGGGCTAGATACGCAGTATTTT
cdr3_aa: CASSVPTGLDTQYF

d_call: NA
v_call: TRBV7-2
clone_size: NA
j_call: TRBJ1-3
cdr3_nt: TGTGCCAGCAGCGTACAAGGAGCCTCTGGAAACACCATATATTTT
cdr3_aa: CASSVQGASGNTIYF

d_call: NA
v_call: TRBV5-1
clone_size: NA
j_call: TRBJ2-3
cdr3_nt: TGCGCCAGCAGCTTGGCCTGGGGGAGTACGCAGTATTTT
cdr3_aa: CASSLAWGSTQYF

d_call: NA
v_call: TRBV7-6
clone_size: NA
j_call: TRBJ1-1
cdr3_nt: TGTGCCAGCAGCTTAGACGCGCGGGGGACTGAAGCTTTCTTT
cdr3_aa: CASSLDARGTEAFF

d_call: NA
v_call: TRBV19
clone_size: NA
j_call: TRBJ2-3
cdr3_nt: TGTGCCAGTAGCCCTCAGCCCGGGACACCCCTCGGCGATACGCAGTATTTT
cdr3_aa: CASSPQPGTPLGDTQYF

d_call: TRBD1
v_call: TRBV6-4
clone_size: few
j_call: TRBJ2-5
cdr3_nt: TGTGCCAGCATTGGCCCCCAGGAGTGGGACAGGGACGAGACCCAGTACTTC
cdr3_aa: CASIGPQEWDRDETQYF

d_call: NA
v_call: TRBV5-1
clone_size: NA
j_call: TRBJ2-7
cdr3_nt: TGCGCCAGCAGCTCCCCGTGTTCCTACGAGCAGTACTTC
cdr3_aa: CASSSPCSYEQYF

d_call: NA
v_call: TRBV19
clone_size: NA
j_call: TRBJ1-5
cdr3_nt: TGTGCCAGTACCCCTTTCCAGGGAAGGGAGCCCCAGCATTTT
cdr3_aa: CASTPFQGREPQHF

d_call: NA
v_call: TRBV7-2
clone_size: few
j_call: TRBJ2-2
cdr3_nt: TGTGCCAGCAGCTTAGCGTTTGGGGAGCGGGCGAACACCGGGGAGCTGTTTTTT
cdr3_aa: CASSLAFGERANTGELFF

d_call: NA
v_call: TRBV20-1
clone_size: many
j_call: TRBJ2-7
cdr3_nt: TGCAGTGCACCTGACAGATTCGACGAGCAGTACTTC
cdr3_aa: CSAPDRFDEQYF